The 8 T cell receptor beta chains below were found in one sample sequenced in a study of T cell changes during pregnancy in multiple sclerosis. The table came from immunoSEQ multiplex PCR; TCRdb's copy has only in-frame clones and leaves some out. The sample consists of approximately 110,000 clones, about nine tenths of them appearing once. Sample: peripheral blood, taken after pregnancy. These receptors originate from a female donor with multiple sclerosis, enrolled in a pregnancy study.

The chain uses TRBV18 and TRBJ2-3; no firm D call. This CDR3 contains 14 residues. Trimming cost V 2 bases and J 1 base, with 7 bases left between them. Germline CDR1 is KGHSH and CDR2 is LQKENI. CDR3 sequence (DNA): TGTGCCAGCTCACCATTACGGGGCACAGATACGCAGTATTTT. Its translation: CASSPLRGTDTQYF.

The chain couples TRBV19 to TRBJ2-7, with D perhaps matching TRBD1 (5 bases). This CDR3 contains 12 residues. V lost 8 bases to trimming and J lost 1 base, with 9 bases between them. Germline assignment: CDR1 LNHDA and CDR2 SQIVND (reference sequence). The CDR3 DNA is TGTGCCAGTCAGGACACATCCTACGAGCAGTACTTC. It yields the protein CASQDTSYEQYF.

The J gene is TRBJ2-1, the V gene TRBV18; TRBD2 matches at 7 bases. V dropped 5 bases and J dropped 7; count of bases not matched to a gene: 11. Germline V gives CDR1 KGHSH, CDR2 LQKENI. The CDR3 covers 15 residues. The CDR3 protein is CASSSLITGGNEQFF. The CDR3 DNA follows: TGTGCCAGCTCAAGTCTCATCACCGGGGGGAATGAGCAGTTCTTC. Combining the CDR3 with reference TRBV18 and TRBJ2-1 gives the whole variable domain NAGVMQNPRHLVRRRGQEARLRCSPMKGHSHVYWYRQLPEEGLKFMVYLQKENIIDESGMPKERFSAEFPKEGPSILRIQQVVRGDSAAYFCASSSLITGGNEQFFGPGTRLTVL.

This clone was found a few times. V gene TRBV7-2 combines with J gene TRBJ2-7; D is unclear. CDR1 is SGHTA, CDR2 FQGNSA, per germline. The CDR3 has 13 residues. V lost 7 bases, J lost 2 bases, and 12 bases lay in between. CDR3 protein: CASMVGSPYEQYF. In DNA, the CDR3 is TGTGCCAGCATGGTGGGCTCCCCCTACGAGCAGTACTTC.

The chain joins TRBV7-2 to TRBJ2-5; D might be TRBD2 (6 bases). The germline V gene encodes CDR1 SGHTA and CDR2 FQGNSA. V gave up 5 bases and J gave up 1 base, with 14 bases separating them. This CDR3 spans 15 amino acids. DNA of the CDR3: TGTGCCAGCAGCATGGCGGGGACGGCCCAAGAGACCCAGTACTTC. Translation gives CASSMAGTAQETQYF.

The rearrangement uses TRBV6-6 and TRBJ1-1; 7 positions agree with TRBD1. The junction had 0 bases not matched to a gene; V was cut back by 5 bases and J by 0 bases. Germline V gene lookup returns CDR1 MNHNY and CDR2 SVGAGI (reference sequence). The CDR3 is made up of 13 amino acids. The CDR3 sequence: CASSDRVNTEAFF. The CDR3 nucleotides are TGTGCCAGCAGTGACAGGGTGAACACTGAAGCTTTCTTT.

This clone was recorded only once. The chain combines TRBV7-9 with TRBJ2-7; a weak D match, TRBD1 (6 bases). CDR1 and CDR2 from the germline V gene are SEHNR and FQNEAQ (reference sequence). The CDR3 totals 15 residues. Trimming cost V 1 base and J 2 bases, with 12 bases left between them. CDR3 DNA sequence: TGTGCCAGCAGCTTAGAAGACAGGTCCCCCTACGAGCAGTACTTC. This sequence encodes CASSLEDRSPYEQYF.

In this sample, this clone turned up once. The chain has TRBV4-1 and TRBJ2-7; TRBD2 might be the D (5 bases). Germline lookup yields CDR1 MGHRA and CDR2 YSYEKL. V was clipped by 1 base and J by 6 bases, with 16 bases between them. This CDR3 is 15 amino acids long. CDR3: CASSQVVGAMGEQYF. In DNA, the CDR3 is TGCGCCAGCAGCCAAGTTGTGGGAGCAATGGGCGAGCAGTACTTC.